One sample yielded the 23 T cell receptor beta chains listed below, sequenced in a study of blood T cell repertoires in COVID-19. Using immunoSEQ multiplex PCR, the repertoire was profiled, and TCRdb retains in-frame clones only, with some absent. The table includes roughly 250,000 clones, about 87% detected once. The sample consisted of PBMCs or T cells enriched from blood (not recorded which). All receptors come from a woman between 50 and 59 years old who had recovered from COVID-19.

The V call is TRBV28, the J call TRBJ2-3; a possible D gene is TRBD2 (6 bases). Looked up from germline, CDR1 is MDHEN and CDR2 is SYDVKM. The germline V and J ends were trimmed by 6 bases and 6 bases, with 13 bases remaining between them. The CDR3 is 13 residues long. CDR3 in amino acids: CASSGGGGDTQYF. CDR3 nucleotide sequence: TGTGCCAGCAGCGGCGGAGGAGGGGATACGCAGTATTTT.

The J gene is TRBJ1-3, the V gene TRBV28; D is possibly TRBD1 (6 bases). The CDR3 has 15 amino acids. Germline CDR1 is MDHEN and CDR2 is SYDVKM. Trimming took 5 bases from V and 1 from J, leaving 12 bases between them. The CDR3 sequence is CASSNTGSSGNTIYF. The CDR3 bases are TGTGCCAGCAGTAACACAGGGTCTTCTGGAAACACCATATATTTT. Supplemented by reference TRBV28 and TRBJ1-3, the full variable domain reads DVKVTQSSRYLVKRTGEKVFLECVQDMDHENMFWYRQDPGLGLRLIYFSYDVKMKEKGDIPEGYSVSREKKERFSLILESASTNQTSMYLCASSNTGSSGNTIYFGEGSWLTVV.

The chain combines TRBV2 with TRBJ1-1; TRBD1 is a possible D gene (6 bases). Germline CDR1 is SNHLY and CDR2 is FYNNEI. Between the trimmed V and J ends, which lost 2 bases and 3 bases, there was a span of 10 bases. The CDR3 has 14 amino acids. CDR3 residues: CASSEFRTDTEAFF. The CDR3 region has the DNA TGTGCCAGCAGTGAATTTCGGACAGACACTGAAGCTTTCTTT.

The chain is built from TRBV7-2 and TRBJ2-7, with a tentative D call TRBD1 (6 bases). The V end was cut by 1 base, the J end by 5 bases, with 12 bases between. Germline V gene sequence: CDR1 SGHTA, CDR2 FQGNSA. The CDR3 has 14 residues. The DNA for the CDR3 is TGTGCCAGCAGCTTAGGGCAGGGGTCCCACGAGCAGTACTTC. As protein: CASSLGQGSHEQYF.

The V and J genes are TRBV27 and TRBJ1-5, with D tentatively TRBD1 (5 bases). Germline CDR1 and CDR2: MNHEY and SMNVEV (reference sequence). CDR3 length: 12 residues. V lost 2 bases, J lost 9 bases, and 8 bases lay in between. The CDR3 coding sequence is TGTGCCAGCAGTTTAATCGGGGGGCCCCAGCATTTT. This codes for CASSLIGGPQHF.

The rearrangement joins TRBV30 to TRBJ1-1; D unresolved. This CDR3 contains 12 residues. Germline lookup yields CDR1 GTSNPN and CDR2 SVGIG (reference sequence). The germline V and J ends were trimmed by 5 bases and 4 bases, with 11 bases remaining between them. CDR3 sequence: CAWDSGATEAFF. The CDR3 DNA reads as TGTGCCTGGGACTCAGGCGCCACTGAAGCTTTCTTT.

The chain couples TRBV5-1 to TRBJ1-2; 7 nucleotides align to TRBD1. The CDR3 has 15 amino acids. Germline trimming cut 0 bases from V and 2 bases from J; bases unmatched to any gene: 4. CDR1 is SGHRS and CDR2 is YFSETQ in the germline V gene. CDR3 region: CASSLGGTANYGYTF. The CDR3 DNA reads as TGCGCCAGCAGCTTGGGGGGGACAGCGAACTATGGCTACACCTTC.

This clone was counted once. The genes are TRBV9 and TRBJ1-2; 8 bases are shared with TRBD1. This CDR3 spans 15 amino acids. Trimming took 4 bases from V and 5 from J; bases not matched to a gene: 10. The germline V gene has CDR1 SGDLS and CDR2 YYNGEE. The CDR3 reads CASSSKEGQDYGYTF. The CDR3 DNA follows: TGTGCCAGCAGCTCCAAAGAGGGACAGGATTATGGCTACACCTTC.

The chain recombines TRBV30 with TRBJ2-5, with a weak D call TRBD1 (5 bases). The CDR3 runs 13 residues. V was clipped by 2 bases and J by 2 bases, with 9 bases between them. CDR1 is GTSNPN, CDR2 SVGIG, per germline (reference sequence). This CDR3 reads CAWSRGNQETQYF. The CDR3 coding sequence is TGTGCCTGGAGTAGGGGAAATCAAGAGACCCAGTACTTC. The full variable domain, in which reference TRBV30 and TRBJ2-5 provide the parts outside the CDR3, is SQTIHQWPATLVQPVGSPLSLECTVEGTSNPNLYWYRQAAGRGLQLLFYSVGIGQISSEVPQNLSASRPQDRQFILSSKKLLLSDSGFYLCAWSRGNQETQYFGPGTRLLVL.

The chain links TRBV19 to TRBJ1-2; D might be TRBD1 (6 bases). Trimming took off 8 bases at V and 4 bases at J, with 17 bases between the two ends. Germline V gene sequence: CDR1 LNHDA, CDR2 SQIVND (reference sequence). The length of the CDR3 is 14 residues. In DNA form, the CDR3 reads TGTGCCAGTCACTCCGCGGACAGCGGCTATGGCTACACCTTC. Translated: CASHSADSGYGYTF.

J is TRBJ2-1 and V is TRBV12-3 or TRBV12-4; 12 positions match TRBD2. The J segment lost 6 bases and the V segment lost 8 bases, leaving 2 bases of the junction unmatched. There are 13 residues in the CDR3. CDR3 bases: TGTGCCAGCGGGACTAGCGGGCTCAATGAGCAGTTCTTC. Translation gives CASGTSGLNEQFF.

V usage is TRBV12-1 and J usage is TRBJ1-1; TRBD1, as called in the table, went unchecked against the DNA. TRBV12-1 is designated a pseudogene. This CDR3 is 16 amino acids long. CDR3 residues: CASSSGYEALGTEAFF. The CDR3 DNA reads TGTGCCAGCAGCTCAGGGTATGAGGCCCTTGGAACTGAAGCTTTCTTT.

In DNA form, the CDR3 reads TGTGCCAGCAGCTTGGGTGAGAGTGGCTACACCTTC. Amino acid sequence: CASSLGESGYTF. The J gene is TRBJ1-2, the V gene TRBV5-6; no clear D. Germline CDR1 SGHDT, CDR2 YYEEEE. Deletions cut 0 bases from V and 7 bases from J, with 7 bases between. CDR3 length equals 12 residues. The whole variable domain, filled in from reference TRBV5-6 and TRBJ1-2, reads DAGVTQSPTHLIKTRGQQVTLRCSPKSGHDTVSWYQQALGQGPQFIFQYYEEEERQRGNFPDRFSGHQFPNYSSELNVNALLLGDSALYLCASSLGESGYTFGSGTRLTVV.

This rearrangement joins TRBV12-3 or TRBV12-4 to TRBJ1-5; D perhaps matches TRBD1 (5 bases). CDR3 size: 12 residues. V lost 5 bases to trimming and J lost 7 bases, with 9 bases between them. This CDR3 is CASSGGEQPQHF. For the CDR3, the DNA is TGTGCCAGCAGTGGAGGGGAACAGCCCCAGCATTTT.

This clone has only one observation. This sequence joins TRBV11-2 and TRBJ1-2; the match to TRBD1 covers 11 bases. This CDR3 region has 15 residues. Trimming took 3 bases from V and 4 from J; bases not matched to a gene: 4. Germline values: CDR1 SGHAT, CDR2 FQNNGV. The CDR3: CASSLWTGGAYGYTF. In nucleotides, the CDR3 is TGTGCCAGCAGCTTGTGGACAGGGGGCGCCTATGGCTACACCTTC.

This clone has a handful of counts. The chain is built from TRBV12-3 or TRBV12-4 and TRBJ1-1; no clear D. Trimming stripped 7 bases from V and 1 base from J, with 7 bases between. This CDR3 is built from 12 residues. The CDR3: CASNSQNTEAFF. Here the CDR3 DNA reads TGTGCCAGCAACAGTCAGAACACTGAAGCTTTCTTT.

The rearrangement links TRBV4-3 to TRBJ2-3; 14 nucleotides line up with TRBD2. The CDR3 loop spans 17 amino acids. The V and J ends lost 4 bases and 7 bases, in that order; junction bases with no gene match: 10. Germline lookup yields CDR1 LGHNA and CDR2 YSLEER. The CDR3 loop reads CASSPGLAGDFMNTQYF. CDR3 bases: TGCGCCAGCAGCCCGGGACTAGCGGGAGATTTCATGAATACGCAGTATTTT.

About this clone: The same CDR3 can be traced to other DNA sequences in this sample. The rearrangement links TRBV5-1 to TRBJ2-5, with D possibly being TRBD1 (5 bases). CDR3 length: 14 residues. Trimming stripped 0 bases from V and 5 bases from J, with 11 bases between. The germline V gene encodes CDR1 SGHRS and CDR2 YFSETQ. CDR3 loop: CASSLGQGQETQYF. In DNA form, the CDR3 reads TGCGCCAGCAGCTTGGGGCAGGGCCAGGAGACCCAGTACTTC.

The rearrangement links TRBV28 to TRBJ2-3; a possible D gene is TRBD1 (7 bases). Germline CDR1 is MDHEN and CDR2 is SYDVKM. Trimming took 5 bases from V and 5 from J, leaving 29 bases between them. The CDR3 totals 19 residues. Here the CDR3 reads CASSPTGLGGRSHRDTQYF. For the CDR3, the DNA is TGTGCCAGCAGTCCGACAGGGTTAGGGGGGAGGTCACACAGAGATACGCAGTATTTT.

In nucleotides, the CDR3 is TGTGCCTGGAAGACCAGCGACGAGCAGTACTTC. Protein: CAWKTSDEQYF. The chain combines TRBV30 with TRBJ2-7; unclear D gene. Germline values: CDR1 GTSNPN, CDR2 SVGIG (reference sequence). This CDR3 spans 11 amino acids. Trimming cost V 4 bases and J 5 bases, with 9 bases left between them.

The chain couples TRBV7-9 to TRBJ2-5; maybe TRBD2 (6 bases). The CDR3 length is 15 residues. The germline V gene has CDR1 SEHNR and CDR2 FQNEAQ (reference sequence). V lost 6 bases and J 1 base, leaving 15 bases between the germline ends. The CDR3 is CASSRTWGGQETQYF. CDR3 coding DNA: TGTGCCAGCAGTCGCACGTGGGGAGGCCAAGAGACCCAGTACTTC.

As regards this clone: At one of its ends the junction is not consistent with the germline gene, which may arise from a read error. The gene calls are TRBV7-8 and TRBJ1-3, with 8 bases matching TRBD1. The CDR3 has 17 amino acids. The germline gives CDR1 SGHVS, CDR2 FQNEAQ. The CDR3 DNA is TGTGCCAGCAGGTTAGCGAGAGGACAGGGCTCAGGAAACACCATATATTTT. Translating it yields CASRLARGQGSGNTIYF. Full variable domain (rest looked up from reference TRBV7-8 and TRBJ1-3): GAGVSQSPRYKVAKRGQDVALRCDPISGHVSLFWYQQALGQGPEFLTYFQNEAQLDKSGLPSDRFFAERPEGSVSTLKIQRTQQEDSAVYLCASRLARGQGSGNTIYFGEGSWLTVV.

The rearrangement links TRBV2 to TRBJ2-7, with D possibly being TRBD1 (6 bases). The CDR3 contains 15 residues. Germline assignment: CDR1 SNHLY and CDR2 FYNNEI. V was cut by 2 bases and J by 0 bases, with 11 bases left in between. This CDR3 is CASSERGSSSYEQYF. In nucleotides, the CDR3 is TGTGCCAGCAGTGAAAGGGGGTCGAGCTCCTACGAGCAGTACTTC.